A single sample gave rise to the 32 T cell receptor beta chains below, sequenced in a study of neoadjuvant anti-PD-1 for oral cavity cancer. Measured with immunoSEQ multiplex PCR; TCRdb has only the in-frame clones, and not every one. Here the sample spans 13,000 to 15,000 clones, roughly 70% being singletons. Sequencing was performed on PBMCs, taken before nivolumab (anti-PD-1) treatment. All receptors derive from a person aged 40 to 85 with oral cavity squamous cell carcinoma.

This chain's CDR3 is CASSPGTGDQYGYTF. CDR3 DNA sequence: TGTGCCAGCAGCCCGGGGACAGGGGATCAATATGGCTACACCTTC. The rearrangement joins TRBV5-4 to TRBJ1-2, with 10 nucleotides matching TRBD1. Germline-derived CDR1 and CDR2 are SGHNT and YYREEE (reference sequence). This CDR3 spans 15 amino acids. J was trimmed by 5 bases and V by 4 bases; bases with no gene match: 8. Variable domain in full (rest from reference TRBV5-4 and TRBJ1-2): ETGVTQSPTHLIKTRGQQVTLRCSSQSGHNTVSWYQQALGQGPQFIFQYYREEENGRGNFPPRFSGLQFPNYSSELNVNALELDDSALYLCASSPGTGDQYGYTFGSGTRLTVV.

The sample holds a few counts of this clone. The chain couples TRBV6-1 to TRBJ1-2, with 7 positions matching TRBD1. This CDR3 has 14 amino acids. In germline, CDR1 is MNHNS, CDR2 SASEGT. The V gene end was trimmed by 5 bases and the J gene end by 7 bases; junction bases not matched to a gene: 10. CDR3 DNA: TGTGCCAGCAGTACCTCGAGGGGGCAGCTTGGCTACACCTTC. It codes for CASSTSRGQLGYTF.

The rearrangement joins TRBV10-3 to TRBJ2-1; D is ambiguous. Germline V gene lookup returns CDR1 ENHRY and CDR2 SYGVKD. Trimming took off 4 bases at V and 4 bases at J, with 5 bases between the two ends. The CDR3 runs to 12 residues. DNA for the CDR3: TGTGCCATCAGTGGGAATTACAATGAGCAGTTCTTC. It translates to CAISGNYNEQFF.

The V call is TRBV19, the J call TRBJ1-2; D is possibly TRBD1 (5 bases). The germline CDR1 and CDR2 sequences are LNHDA and SQIVND (reference sequence). With 6 bases removed from V and 6 bases from J, the gap between germline ends came to 14 bases. The CDR3 spans 13 residues. The CDR3 spells CASSPLGVNGYTF. DNA for the CDR3: TGTGCCAGTAGCCCCCTGGGGGTAAATGGCTACACCTTC.

V usage is TRBV13 and J usage is TRBJ1-6; D perhaps matches TRBD1 (6 bases). V dropped 5 bases and J dropped 5 bases, with 16 bases sitting between them. The CDR3 totals 16 residues. Germline-derived CDR1 and CDR2 are PRHDT and FYEKMQ (reference sequence). The CDR3: CASSKTGFEDNSPLHF. CDR3 DNA sequence: TGTGCCAGCAGCAAGACAGGTTTCGAAGATAATTCACCCCTCCACTTT.

V and J are TRBV29-1 and TRBJ2-2; D unresolved. The CDR3 loop spans 12 amino acids. Germline CDR1 reads SQVTM; CDR2 reads ANQGSEA. Trimming took 2 bases from V and 3 from J, leaving 4 bases between them. Written as DNA, the CDR3 is TGCAGCGTTGAACCCCACACCGGGGAGCTGTTTTTT. Translated: CSVEPHTGELFF.

The V gene is TRBV7-2, the J gene TRBJ1-3; 8 nucleotides match TRBD1. The CDR3 totals 14 residues. Trimming cost V 6 bases and J 2 bases; bases outside gene matches: 3. Germline CDR1 is SGHTA and CDR2 is FQGNSA. CDR3 amino acids: CASRRQGTGNTIYF. CDR3 sequence (DNA): TGTGCCAGCAGGCGACAGGGGACTGGAAACACCATATATTTT.

The chain is built from TRBV2 and TRBJ2-2; a possible D gene is TRBD1 (5 bases). CDR3 length: 15 residues. Trimming removed 6 bases at V and 0 bases at J, with 11 bases between. In germline, CDR1 is SNHLY, CDR2 FYNNEI. CDR3 DNA sequence: TGTGCCAGCAGACAGGATCGATCGAACACCGGGGAGCTGTTTTTT. Translation gives CASRQDRSNTGELFF.

This clone is a singleton in its sample. The chain couples TRBV2 to TRBJ2-6; D not resolved. The CDR3 is made up of 16 amino acids. Trimming shortened V by 7 bases and J by 0 bases, and 13 bases separated the two germline ends. Germline loops: CDR1 SNHLY, CDR2 FYNNEI. In nucleotides, the CDR3 is TGTGCCAGCACCGATCCCCTAAACTCTGGGGCCAACGTCCTGACTTTC. This codes for CASTDPLNSGANVLTF. Supplemented by reference TRBV2 and TRBJ2-6, the full variable domain reads EPEVTQTPSHQVTQMGQEVILRCVPISNHLYFYWYRQILGQKVEFLVSFYNNEISEKSEIFDDQFSVERPDGSNFTLKIRSTKLEDSAMYFCASTDPLNSGANVLTFGAGSRLTVL.

The rearrangement joins TRBV4-1 to TRBJ2-7, with 9 bases fitting TRBD2. Trimming at V came to 3 bases and at J to 6 bases, leaving 9 bases not matched to a gene. Germline V CDR1 and CDR2: MGHRA, YSYEKL. This CDR3 region has 15 residues. CDR3 residues: CASSQLAGVRGEQYF. The CDR3 nucleotides are TGCGCCAGCAGCCAGTTAGCGGGAGTAAGGGGCGAGCAGTACTTC.

The V and J genes are TRBV30 and TRBJ1-1; the D is unclear. V was shortened by 5 bases and J by 10 bases, with 11 bases between the two germline ends. Germline V gene data show CDR1 as GTSNPN and CDR2 as SVGIG (reference sequence). CDR3 length equals 10 residues. The CDR3 sequence is CAWEVRRAFF. In DNA form, the CDR3 reads TGTGCCTGGGAAGTTCGAAGAGCTTTCTTT.

This clone was seen a single time. The genes are TRBV29-1 and TRBJ2-7; D possibly corresponds to TRBD2 (6 bases). V lost 1 base to trimming and J lost 5 bases, with 12 bases between them. The CDR3 has 13 residues. Per germline, CDR1 SQVTM and CDR2 ANQGSEA. The CDR3 is CSVEGQGGHEQYF. The CDR3 bases are TGCAGCGTTGAAGGGCAGGGAGGCCACGAGCAGTACTTC.

The table lists this clone with a few counts. V and J are TRBV29-1 and TRBJ1-2; D unclear. Trimming stripped 4 bases from V and 6 bases from J, with 15 bases between. Per germline, CDR1 SQVTM and CDR2 ANQGSEA. The CDR3 runs 13 residues. The CDR3 region is CSVVAGRSDGYTF. The DNA for the CDR3 is TGCAGCGTTGTGGCTGGGCGCTCGGATGGCTACACCTTC.

The chain has TRBV27 and TRBJ1-1; D remains ambiguous. V dropped 2 bases and J dropped 6 bases, with 13 bases sitting between them. Germline CDR1 reads MNHEY; CDR2 reads SMNVEV (reference sequence). The length of the CDR3 is 14 residues. The CDR3 reads CASSLIGGFAEAFF. CDR3 bases: TGTGCCAGCAGTTTAATTGGAGGGTTCGCTGAAGCTTTCTTT.

In DNA form, the CDR3 reads TGTGCCAGCAGCTACCTCGCTGAGCAGTTCTTC. Protein sequence: CASSYLAEQFF. The chain has TRBV5-6 and TRBJ2-1; no clear D gene. Trimming took 3 bases from V and 9 from J, leaving 7 bases between them. The CDR3 totals 11 residues. Germline-derived CDR1 and CDR2 are SGHDT and YYEEEE.

V gene TRBV6-1 combines with J gene TRBJ2-1; D is uncertain. Trimming stripped 2 bases from V and 0 bases from J, with 5 bases between. The CDR3 loop spans 14 amino acids. The germline CDR1 and CDR2 sequences are MNHNS and SASEGT. In DNA, the CDR3 is TGTGCCAGCAGTGAATTTCTCTCCTACAATGAGCAGTTCTTC. It specifies CASSEFLSYNEQFF.

J is TRBJ1-5 and V is TRBV6-5; D is unresolved. This CDR3 is built from 15 residues. V was shortened by 5 bases and J by 6 bases, with 17 bases between the two germline ends. Germline values: CDR1 MNHEY, CDR2 SVGAGI. CDR3 sequence reads: CASSVGWDGSQPQHF. The CDR3 DNA reads TGTGCCAGCAGTGTGGGATGGGATGGCAGTCAGCCCCAGCATTTT.

The chain couples TRBV15 to TRBJ1-2; D is unresolved. Germline lookup yields CDR1 LNHNV and CDR2 YYDKDF (reference sequence). The CDR3 contains 14 residues. Trimming pared 0 bases from V and 4 bases from J, leaving 9 bases between. CDR3 nucleotide sequence: TGTGCCACCAGCAGAGATGCAGAGTCCTATGGCTACACCTTC. It yields the protein CATSRDAESYGYTF.

This chain joins TRBV4-2 and TRBJ1-2, with TRBD1 as a possible D gene (5 bases). The CDR3 is 13 amino acids. Per germline, CDR1 LGHNA and CDR2 YNFKEQ. V lost 0 bases and J 7 bases, leaving 9 bases between the germline ends. The CDR3 is CASSQDLGGGYTF. CDR3 nucleotide sequence: TGTGCCAGCAGCCAAGATCTCGGGGGTGGCTACACCTTC.

This clone showed up just a few times. The rearrangement links TRBV11-2 to TRBJ2-7; D is unresolved. Germline V lookup: CDR1 SGHAT, CDR2 FQNNGV. The V end lost 6 bases, the J end lost 2 bases, and 17 bases lay between the germline ends. The CDR3 length is 15 residues. CDR3 nucleotides: TGTGCCAGCAGTCTACCACCGGGTACTACCTACGAGCAGTACTTC. Its protein product is CASSLPPGTTYEQYF.

This chain connects TRBV28 to TRBJ1-2; possible D gene TRBD1, 5 bases. Germline lookup yields CDR1 MDHEN and CDR2 SYDVKM. V shed 2 bases and J shed 7 bases, with 11 bases lying between them. This CDR3 has 13 amino acids. In DNA form, the CDR3 reads TGTGCCAGCAGTTTAGGGACCGCCTTTGGCTACACCTTC. This codes for CASSLGTAFGYTF.

The table lists this clone with a few counts. The chain joins TRBV12-5 to TRBJ2-7; 7 nucleotides match TRBD2. J was trimmed by 3 bases and V by 0 bases; bases with no gene match: 14. The germline V gene encodes CDR1 LGHNT and CDR2 FRNRAP. There are 18 residues in the CDR3. Written as DNA, the CDR3 is TGTGCTAGTGGTTTGGTGGGCAGTGGGGGGGTGTCGGTCTACGAGCAGTACTTC. This sequence encodes CASGLVGSGGVSVYEQYF.

This sequence joins TRBV29-1 and TRBJ2-7; 12 bases match TRBD1. Trimming at V came to 6 bases and at J to 5 bases, leaving 8 bases not matched to a gene. This CDR3 spans 14 amino acids. CDR1 is SQVTM and CDR2 is ANQGSEA in the germline V gene. CDR3 amino acids: CSVAGTGGHNEQYF. Here the CDR3 DNA reads TGCAGCGTGGCCGGGACAGGGGGCCATAACGAGCAGTACTTC.

This clone was counted a single time. V usage is TRBV7-8 and J usage is TRBJ1-2, with TRBD1 as a possible D gene (6 bases). V gave up 0 bases and J gave up 9 bases, with 17 bases separating them. CDR3 length equals 15 residues. Germline V gives CDR1 SGHVS, CDR2 FQNEAQ. The CDR3 here is CASSLAQGPGERYTF. The CDR3 DNA reads TGTGCCAGCAGCTTAGCTCAGGGGCCCGGCGAACGCTACACCTTC.

This sequence joins TRBV5-4 and TRBJ1-1; D not certain. Germline values: CDR1 SGHNT, CDR2 YYREEE (reference sequence). Trimming removed 4 bases from V and 0 bases from J, with 10 bases in between. This CDR3 comprises 14 residues. This CDR3 is CASSRIHVNTEAFF. The CDR3 bases are TGTGCCAGCAGCCGGATACATGTGAACACTGAAGCTTTCTTT.

V and J are TRBV4-1 and TRBJ1-6, with a tentative D call TRBD1 (6 bases). Germline V gene sequence: CDR1 MGHRA, CDR2 YSYEKL. Trimming took 5 bases from V and 7 from J, leaving 15 bases between them. The CDR3 is 15 amino acids. Written as DNA, the CDR3 is TGCGCCAGCAGCACTTTAAGGGGGTCCAATTCACCCCTCCACTTT. Amino acid sequence: CASSTLRGSNSPLHF.

This clone showed up just once. The chain uses TRBV29-1 and TRBJ2-1; 7 positions match TRBD2. CDR3 length: 15 residues. Per the germline V gene, CDR1 is SQVTM and CDR2 is ANQGSEA. The V and J ends lost 6 bases and 3 bases, in that order; junction bases with no gene match: 11. The CDR3 sequence: CSVSTRTGGYNEQFF. For the CDR3, the DNA is TGCAGCGTGTCTACTAGGACGGGAGGCTACAATGAGCAGTTCTTC.

This sequence joins TRBV2 and TRBJ1-2, with 9 nucleotides matching TRBD1. CDR1 is SNHLY, CDR2 FYNNEI, per germline. The V and J ends lost 4 bases and 0 bases, in that order; junction bases with no gene match: 9. The length of the CDR3 is 17 residues. CDR3 DNA sequence: TGTGCCAGCAGTGGAACCCGGGACAGGGCTCCTAACTATGGCTACACCTTC. Its protein is CASSGTRDRAPNYGYTF.

V gene TRBV5-6 combines with J gene TRBJ1-6; 10 bases map to TRBD1. Per the germline V gene, CDR1 is SGHDT and CDR2 is YYEEEE. The CDR3 runs to 15 residues. V shed 3 bases and J 13 bases; nucleotides not matched to a gene: 10. The CDR3, as DNA: TGTGCCAGCAGCTCCACTCCGGGACAGGGGATCCCCCTCCACTTT. This gives the protein CASSSTPGQGIPLHF. Full variable domain (rest looked up from reference TRBV5-6 and TRBJ1-6): DAGVTQSPTHLIKTRGQQVTLRCSPKSGHDTVSWYQQALGQGPQFIFQYYEEEERQRGNFPDRFSGHQFPNYSSELNVNALLLGDSALYLCASSSTPGQGIPLHFGNGTRLTVT.

This clone was picked up a small number of times. The V call is TRBV6-5, the J call TRBJ1-2; TRBD1 is a possible D gene (5 bases). The V end was cut by 6 bases, the J end by 8 bases, with 22 bases between. This CDR3 is 15 amino acids long. CDR1 and CDR2 from the germline V gene are MNHEY and SVGAGI. Here the CDR3 reads CASRRRSGQGHGYTF. CDR3 coding DNA: TGTGCCAGCAGGCGCCGATCGGGGCAGGGTCACGGCTACACCTTC.

V gene TRBV5-1 combines with J gene TRBJ2-7, with D perhaps matching TRBD1 or TRBD2 (5 bases each). Germline V gene sequence: CDR1 SGHRS, CDR2 YFSETQ. With 7 bases removed from V and 6 bases from J, the gap between germline ends came to 23 bases. The CDR3 contains 15 residues. The CDR3 sequence: CASSRDEVFSAEQYF. The DNA for the CDR3 is TGCGCCAGCTCCCGGGACGAGGTCTTTTCAGCCGAGCAGTACTTC.

DNA for the CDR3: TGTGCCTGGAGAGACCTCGTGTCCCCCTACGAGCAGTACTTC. Its protein product is CAWRDLVSPYEQYF. The chain combines TRBV30 with TRBJ2-7, with D unclear. In germline, CDR1 is GTSNPN, CDR2 SVGIG (reference sequence). The CDR3 is 14 amino acids. Trimming removed 3 bases at V and 2 bases at J, with 14 bases between.